Sequencing of this T cell receptor (beta chain) was carried out in a study of T cells in Graves' hyperthyroidism and ophthalmopathy. Template material for amplifying TCR beta CDR3 regions consisted of RNA transcripts. Primed by the HTBI set, a first-round RT-PCR was run on the TCR CDR3. TCRdb re-called the multiplex PCR reads with MiXCR, one entry per CDR3 protein. The top ten clones hold approximately 31% of a sample with about 760,000 distinct CDR3 sequences, around a third of them seen once. This clonotype was obtained from a woman in her thirties or forties with Graves' hyperthyroidism. Sequencing was performed on blood.

In nucleotides, the CDR3 is TGTGCCAGCAGCTGGAATAGCGGGACCACCTCCTACGAGCAGTACTTC. Amino acids: CASSWNSGTTSYEQYF. The chain carries TRBV7-9 and TRBJ2-7, with TRBD2 identical over 8 bases. V lost 4 bases and J lost 0; bases outside the gene matches: 8. This CDR3 contains 16 residues. Germline CDR1 SEHNR, CDR2 FQNEAQ (reference sequence).